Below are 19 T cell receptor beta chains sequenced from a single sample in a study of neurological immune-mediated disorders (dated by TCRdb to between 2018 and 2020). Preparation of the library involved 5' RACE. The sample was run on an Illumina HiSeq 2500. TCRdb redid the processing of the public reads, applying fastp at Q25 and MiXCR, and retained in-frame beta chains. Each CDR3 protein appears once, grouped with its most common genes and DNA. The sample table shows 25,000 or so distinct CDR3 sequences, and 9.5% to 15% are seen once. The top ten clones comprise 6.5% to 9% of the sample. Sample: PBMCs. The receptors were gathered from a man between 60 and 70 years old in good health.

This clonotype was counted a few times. CDR3 protein: CASSSRDRVVETQYF. The CDR3 nucleotides are TGTGCCAGCAGCTCTCGGGACAGGGTAGTTGAGACCCAGTACTTC. The chain joins TRBV11-3 to TRBJ2-5; 9 positions match TRBD1. Trimming took 4 bases from V and 5 from J; bases not matched to a gene: 8. The CDR3 is 15 residues long. CDR1 SGHNT and CDR2 YENEEA come from the germline V gene. Full variable domain (missing parts from reference TRBV11-3 and TRBJ2-5): EAGVVQSPRYKIIEKKQPVAFWCNPISGHNTLYWYLQNLGQGPELLIRYENEEAVDDSQLPKDRFSAERLKGVDSTLKIQPAELGDSAVYLCASSSRDRVVETQYFGPGTRLLVL.

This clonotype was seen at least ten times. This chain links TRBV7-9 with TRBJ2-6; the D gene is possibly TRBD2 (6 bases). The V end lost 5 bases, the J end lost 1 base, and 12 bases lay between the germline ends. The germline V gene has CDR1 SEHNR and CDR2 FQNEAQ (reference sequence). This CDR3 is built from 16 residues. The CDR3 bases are TGTGCCAGCAGCCGGAGGGGAATGTCTGGGGCCAACGTCCTGACTTTC. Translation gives CASSRRGMSGANVLTF. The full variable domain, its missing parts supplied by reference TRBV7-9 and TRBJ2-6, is DTGVSQNPRHKITKRGQNVTFRCDPISEHNRLYWYRQTLGQGPEFLTYFQNEAQLEKSRLLSDRFSAERPKGSFSTLEIQRTEQGDSAMYLCASSRRGMSGANVLTFGAGSRLTVL.

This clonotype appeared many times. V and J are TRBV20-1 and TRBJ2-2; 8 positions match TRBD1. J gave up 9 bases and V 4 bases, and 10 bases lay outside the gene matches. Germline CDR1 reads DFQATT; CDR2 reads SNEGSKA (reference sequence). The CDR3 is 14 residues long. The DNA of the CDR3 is TGCAGTGCTATGACAGGGGCAGGCTCCCGGGAGCTGTTTTTT. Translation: CSAMTGAGSRELFF.

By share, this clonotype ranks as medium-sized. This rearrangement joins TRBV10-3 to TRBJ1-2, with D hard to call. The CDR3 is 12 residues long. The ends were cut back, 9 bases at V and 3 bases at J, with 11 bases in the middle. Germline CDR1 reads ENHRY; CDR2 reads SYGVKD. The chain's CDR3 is CAIQPDYYGYTF. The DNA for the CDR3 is TGTGCCATACAACCCGACTACTATGGCTACACCTTC.

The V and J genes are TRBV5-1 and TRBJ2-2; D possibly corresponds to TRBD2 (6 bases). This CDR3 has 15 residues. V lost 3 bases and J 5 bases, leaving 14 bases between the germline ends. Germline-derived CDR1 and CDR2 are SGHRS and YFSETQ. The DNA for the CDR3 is TGCGCCAGCAGCTCGGAGGGCGGAAGGACCGGGGAGCTGTTTTTT. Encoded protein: CASSSEGGRTGELFF.

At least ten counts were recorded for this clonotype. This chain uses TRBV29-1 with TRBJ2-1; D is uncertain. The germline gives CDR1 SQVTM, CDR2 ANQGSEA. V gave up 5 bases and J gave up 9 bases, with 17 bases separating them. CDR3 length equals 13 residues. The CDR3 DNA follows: TGCAGCGTTCGGGTCTCAAGCTCAAGTGAGCAGTTCTTC. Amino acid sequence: CSVRVSSSSEQFF.

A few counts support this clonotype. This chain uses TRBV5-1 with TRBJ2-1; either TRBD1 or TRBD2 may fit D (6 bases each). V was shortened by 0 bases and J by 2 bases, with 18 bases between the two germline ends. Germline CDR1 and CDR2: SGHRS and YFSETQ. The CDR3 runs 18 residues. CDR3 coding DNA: TGCGCCAGCAGCTTGGTTTTGGGGGGCTCCCAACCCTACAATGAGCAGTTCTTC. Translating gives CASSLVLGGSQPYNEQFF.

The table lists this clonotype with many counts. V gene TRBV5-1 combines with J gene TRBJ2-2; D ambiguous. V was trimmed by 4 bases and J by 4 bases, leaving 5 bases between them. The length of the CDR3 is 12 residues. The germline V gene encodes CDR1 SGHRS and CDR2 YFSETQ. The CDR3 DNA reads TGCGCCAGCAGCCCTACCACCGGGGAGCTGTTTTTT. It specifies CASSPTTGELFF.

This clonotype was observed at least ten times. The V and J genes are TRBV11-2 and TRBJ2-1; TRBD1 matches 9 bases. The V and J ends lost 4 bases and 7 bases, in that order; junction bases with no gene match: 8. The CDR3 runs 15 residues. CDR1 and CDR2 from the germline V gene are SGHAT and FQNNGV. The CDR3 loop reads CASSSLDRGVNEQFF. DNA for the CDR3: TGTGCCAGCAGCTCTTTGGACAGGGGCGTGAATGAGCAGTTCTTC.

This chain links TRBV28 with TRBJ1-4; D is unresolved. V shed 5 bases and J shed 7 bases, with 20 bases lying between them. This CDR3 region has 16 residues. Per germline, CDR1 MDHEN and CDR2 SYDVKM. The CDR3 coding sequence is TGTGCCAGCAGTCGAAGCTCGGGAACGACGGCTGAAAAACTGTTTTTT. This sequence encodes CASSRSSGTTAEKLFF.

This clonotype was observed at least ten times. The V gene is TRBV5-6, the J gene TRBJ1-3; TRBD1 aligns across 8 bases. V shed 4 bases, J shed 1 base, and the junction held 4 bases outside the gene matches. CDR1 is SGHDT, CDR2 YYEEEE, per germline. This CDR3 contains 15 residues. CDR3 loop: CASSGRTGSGNTIYF. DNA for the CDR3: TGTGCCAGCAGCGGAAGGACAGGGTCTGGAAACACCATATATTTT.

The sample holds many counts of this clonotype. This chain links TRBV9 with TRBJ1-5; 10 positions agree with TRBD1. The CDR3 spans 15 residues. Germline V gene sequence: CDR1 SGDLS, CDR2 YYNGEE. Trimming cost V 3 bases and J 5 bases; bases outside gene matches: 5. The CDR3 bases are TGTGCCAGCAGCGAGACAGGGGGCGTTTATCAGCCCCAGCATTTT. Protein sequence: CASSETGGVYQPQHF.

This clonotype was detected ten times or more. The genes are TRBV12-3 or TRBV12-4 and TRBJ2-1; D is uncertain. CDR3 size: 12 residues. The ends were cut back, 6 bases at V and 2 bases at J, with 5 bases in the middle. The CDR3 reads CASSGAYNEQFF. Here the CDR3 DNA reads TGTGCCAGCAGCGGTGCCTACAATGAGCAGTTCTTC.

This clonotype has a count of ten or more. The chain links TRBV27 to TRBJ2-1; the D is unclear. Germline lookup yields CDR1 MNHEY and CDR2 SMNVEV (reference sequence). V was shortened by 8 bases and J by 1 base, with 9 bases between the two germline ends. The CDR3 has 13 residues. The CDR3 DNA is TGTGCCAGCCGGAAGGGTTCCTACAATGAGCAGTTCTTC. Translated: CASRKGSYNEQFF.

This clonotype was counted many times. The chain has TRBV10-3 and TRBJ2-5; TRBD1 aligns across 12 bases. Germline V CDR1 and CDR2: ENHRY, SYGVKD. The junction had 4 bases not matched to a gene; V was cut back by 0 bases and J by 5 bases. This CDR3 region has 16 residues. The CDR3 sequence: CAISESLGTGGETQYF. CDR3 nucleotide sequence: TGTGCCATCAGTGAGTCCTTGGGGACAGGGGGCGAGACCCAGTACTTC.

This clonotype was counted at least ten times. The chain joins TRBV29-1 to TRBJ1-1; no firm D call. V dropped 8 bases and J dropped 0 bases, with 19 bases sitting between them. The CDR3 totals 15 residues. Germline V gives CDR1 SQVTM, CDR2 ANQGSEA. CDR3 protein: CSSNPRTSMNTEAFF. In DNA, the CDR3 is TGCAGCTCCAACCCCCGAACTTCAATGAACACTGAAGCTTTCTTT.

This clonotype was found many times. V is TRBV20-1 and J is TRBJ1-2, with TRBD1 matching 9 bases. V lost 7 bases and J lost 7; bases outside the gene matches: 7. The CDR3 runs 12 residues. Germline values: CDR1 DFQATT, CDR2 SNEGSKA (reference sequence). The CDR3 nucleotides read TGCAGTGGGGACAGGGTGAAAGGTGGCTACACCTTC. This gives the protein CSGDRVKGGYTF.

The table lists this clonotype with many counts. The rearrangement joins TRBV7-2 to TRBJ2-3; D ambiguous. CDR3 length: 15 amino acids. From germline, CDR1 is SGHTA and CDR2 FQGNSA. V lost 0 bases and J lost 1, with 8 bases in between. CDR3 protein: CASSLALVGTDTQYF. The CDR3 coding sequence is TGTGCCAGCAGCTTAGCCCTCGTCGGCACAGATACGCAGTATTTT.

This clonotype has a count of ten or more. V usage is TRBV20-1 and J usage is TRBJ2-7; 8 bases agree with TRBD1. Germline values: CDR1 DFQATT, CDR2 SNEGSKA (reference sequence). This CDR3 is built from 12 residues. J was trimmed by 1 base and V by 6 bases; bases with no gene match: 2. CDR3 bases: TGCAGTGCCGGGACAGGTTCCTACGAGCAGTACTTC. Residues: CSAGTGSYEQYF.